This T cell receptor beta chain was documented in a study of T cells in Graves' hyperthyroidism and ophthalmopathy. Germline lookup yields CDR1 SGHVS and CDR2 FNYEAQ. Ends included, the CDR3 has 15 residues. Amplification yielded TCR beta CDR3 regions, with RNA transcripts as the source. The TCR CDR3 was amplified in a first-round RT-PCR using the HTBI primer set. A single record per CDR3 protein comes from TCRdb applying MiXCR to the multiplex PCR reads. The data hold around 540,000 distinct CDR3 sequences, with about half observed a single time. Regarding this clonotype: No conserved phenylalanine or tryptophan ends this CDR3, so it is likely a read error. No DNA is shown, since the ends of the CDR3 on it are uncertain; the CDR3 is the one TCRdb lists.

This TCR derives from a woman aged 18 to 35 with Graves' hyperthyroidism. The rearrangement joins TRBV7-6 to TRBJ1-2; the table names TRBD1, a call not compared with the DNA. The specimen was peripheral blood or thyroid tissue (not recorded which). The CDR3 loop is CASSQGQATNYGYTA.